A selection of T cell receptor beta chains follows, all from one sample in a study of blood T cell repertoires in COVID-19. The repertoire was sequenced with immunoSEQ multiplex PCR; TCRdb's copy has only in-frame clones and lacks some. The sample consists of hundreds of thousands of clones, under 90% of them appearing once. The sequenced material came from peripheral blood. The receptors derive from a human donor in a cohort sampled during active COVID-19. Each CDR3 is given with its conserved first and last residue. The D gene is left open where the match is weak. Clone size is given for some rows only: seen once, a few or many times, or a class if the clone is expanded.

TRBV6-1	NA	TRBD2	TRBJ2-5	TGTGCCAGCCGCAAGACTAGCGGGAGGGGGGAGACCCAGTACTTC	CASRKTSGRGETQYF
TRBV5-1	NA	NA	TRBJ1-1	TGCGCCAGCAGCTTGGTGTCCGAGGGCACTGAAGCTTTCTTT	CASSLVSEGTEAFF
TRBV2	NA	NA	TRBJ2-5	TGTGCCAGCAGTGCAGACAGCTTGGAGACCCAGTACTTC	CASSADSLETQYF
TRBV5-4	NA	NA	TRBJ2-5	TGTGCCAGCAGTGTACGGGGGGCGGGAGAGACCCAGTACTTC	CASSVRGAGETQYF
TRBV7-6	few	NA	TRBJ2-2	TGTGCCAGCAGCTTAGAAGACCGGGACACCGGGGAGCTGTTTTTT	CASSLEDRDTGELFF
TRBV3-1/TRBV3-2	NA	TRBD2	TRBJ2-3	TGTGCCAGCAGCCTTCGGCTAGCGGGAAGCCCAGATACGCAGTATTTT	CASSLRLAGSPDTQYF
TRBV2	NA	NA	TRBJ1-1	TGTGCCAGCAGTGAATTGGTGACAGGCTGGGGGACTGAAGCTTTCTTT	CASSELVTGWGTEAFF
TRBV4-1	NA	NA	TRBJ1-4	TGCGCCAGCAGCCAAGACCCAAACAGGAATTCAGGTGAAAAACTGTTTTTT	CASSQDPNRNSGEKLFF
TRBV4-1	NA	TRBD2	TRBJ2-7	TGCGCCAGCAGCCCTAGCGGGATGTTCTACGAGCAGTACTTC	CASSPSGMFYEQYF
TRBV18	NA	NA	TRBJ1-6	TGTGCCAGCTCACCTTGGGAACAGGGAAATTCACCCCTCCACTTT	CASSPWEQGNSPLHF
TRBV5-1	once	NA	TRBJ1-1	TGCGCCAGCAGCTTTTCGACAGACACTGAAGCTTTCTTT	CASSFSTDTEAFF
TRBV2	NA	NA	TRBJ2-1	TGTGCCAGCAGTGAAGTCAGGGCCGCTCGGTCGGAGCAGTTCTTC	CASSEVRAARSEQFF
TRBV3-1/TRBV3-2	NA	TRBD2	TRBJ2-7	TGTGCCAGCAGCCAAGAAGTTTATGGCGGGAGGGTGGTGTACGAGCAGTACTTC	CASSQEVYGGRVVYEQYF
TRBV5-1	NA	NA	TRBJ2-3	TGCGCCAGCAGCTTGTTCTCAGGGGCACCCACAGATACGCAGTATTTT	CASSLFSGAPTDTQYF
TRBV3-1/TRBV3-2	NA	TRBD1	TRBJ1-2	TGTGCCAGCAGCCACATACCGGGACAGGCCTATGGCTACACCTTC	CASSHIPGQAYGYTF
TRBV4-1	once	NA	TRBJ2-1	TGCGCCAGCAGCCAAGTCCCTGGCTCCAATGAGCAGTTCTTC	CASSQVPGSNEQFF
TRBV23-1	NA	TRBD2	TRBJ2-3	TGCGCCAGCAGTCATTTAGCGGGGGGGGCTTCTAGCACAGATACGCAGTATTTT	CASSHLAGGASSTDTQYF
TRBV27	NA	NA	TRBJ2-2	TGTGCCAGCAGTCGGACAGTGACGAACACCGGGGAGCTGTTTTTT	CASSRTVTNTGELFF
TRBV2	NA	NA	TRBJ1-3	TGTGCCAGCAGTGACGAGGACAGTCCCAAGTCCATATATTTT	CASSDEDSPKSIYF